This passage covers 26 T cell receptor beta chains from one sample sequenced in a study of T-cell memory formation after mild COVID-19. TCRdb called the 5' RACE reads again in MiXCR, with one record for every CDR3 protein. The top ten clones hold approximately 20% of a sample with a few hundred thousand distinct CDR3 sequences, approximately 15% of them seen once. The sample taken for sequencing was PBMCs or a T cell subset sorted from them (not recorded which). These receptors originate from a man aged 18-30 years who had mild COVID-19 (a few samples of this study predate the infection). Cell type and time point are not known.

This clonotype occurred a few times. The chain has TRBV4-3 and TRBJ1-3; no clear D. V lost 4 bases, J lost 7 bases, and 26 bases lay in between. The CDR3 extends over 18 amino acids. Germline CDR1 LGHNA, CDR2 YSLEER. The CDR3 sequence: CASSPTALQLGRRNTIYF. As DNA, the CDR3 is TGCGCCAGCAGCCCCACCGCGTTACAGCTGGGGAGGCGGAACACCATATATTTT.

This clonotype has at least ten counts. J is TRBJ2-7 and V is TRBV5-1; 8 bases align to TRBD1. Germline V gene lookup returns CDR1 SGHRS and CDR2 YFSETQ. Trimming took 0 bases from V and 6 from J; bases not matched to a gene: 2. This CDR3 has 13 residues. The CDR3 bases are TGCGCCAGCAGCTTGGATCAGGGGGCCGAGCAGTACTTC. This codes for CASSLDQGAEQYF.

There are a few counts of this clonotype. The chain employs TRBV7-2 and TRBJ2-5; D gene ambiguous. Trimming removed 0 bases from V and 3 bases from J, with 8 bases in between. CDR3 size: 14 residues. Germline CDR1 is SGHTA and CDR2 is FQGNSA. CDR3 loop: CASSLAATEETQYF. CDR3 sequence (DNA): TGTGCCAGCAGCTTAGCGGCGACCGAAGAGACCCAGTACTTC.

This clonotype was seen a few times. J is TRBJ2-1 and V is TRBV3-1, with a possible D match to TRBD2 (6 bases). Germline CDR1 is LGHDT and CDR2 is YNNKEL (reference sequence). Trimming took off 0 bases at V and 3 bases at J, with 9 bases between the two ends. CDR3 length equals 15 residues. CDR3 sequence (DNA): TGTGCCAGCAGCCAAGATATCGGGGGCTACAATGAGCAGTTCTTC. Translating gives CASSQDIGGYNEQFF.

The V call is TRBV5-6, the J call TRBJ2-2; D is ambiguous. The CDR3 runs to 15 residues. Germline lookup yields CDR1 SGHDT and CDR2 YYEEEE. Trimming shortened V by 3 bases and J by 6 bases, and 15 bases separated the two germline ends. The CDR3 is CASSSNRPPPGELFF. DNA of the CDR3: TGTGCCAGCAGCTCCAATAGGCCCCCCCCCGGGGAGCTGTTTTTT. Full variable domain (missing parts from reference TRBV5-6 and TRBJ2-2): DAGVTQSPTHLIKTRGQQVTLRCSPKSGHDTVSWYQQALGQGPQFIFQYYEEEERQRGNFPDRFSGHQFPNYSSELNVNALLLGDSALYLCASSSNRPPPGELFFGEGSRLTVL.

This clonotype turned up a few times. The chain employs TRBV4-1 and TRBJ1-2, with D uncertain. CDR3 length: 13 residues. Trimming pared 0 bases from V and 4 bases from J, leaving 6 bases between. Germline CDR1 reads MGHRA; CDR2 reads YSYEKL. CDR3 sequence: CASSQESTYGYTF. Written as DNA, the CDR3 is TGCGCCAGCAGCCAAGAATCAACCTATGGCTACACCTTC.

The chain combines TRBV7-2 with TRBJ2-7; 11 bases map to TRBD2. The CDR3 extends over 14 amino acids. CDR1 SGHTA and CDR2 FQGNSA come from the germline V gene. J gave up 4 bases and V 6 bases, and 5 bases lay outside the gene matches. CDR3 residues: CASREGTSGYEQYF. The CDR3 nucleotides are TGTGCCAGCAGAGAAGGGACTAGCGGTTACGAGCAGTACTTC.

The chain employs TRBV6-1 and TRBJ2-7, with a weak D call TRBD1 (6 bases). Germline V gene data show CDR1 as MNHNS and CDR2 as SASEGT. The CDR3 covers 16 residues. The V end lost 6 bases, the J end lost 1 base, and 19 bases lay between the germline ends. The CDR3 DNA follows: TGTGCCAGCAGAAGAGCCTGGGACATGGGATCCTACGAGCAGTACTTC. Amino acid sequence: CASRRAWDMGSYEQYF.

The chain carries TRBV29-1 and TRBJ1-2; 10 bases line up with TRBD1. This CDR3 has 12 residues. CDR1 is SQVTM and CDR2 is ANQGSEA in the germline V gene. Trimming cost V 4 bases and J 6 bases; bases outside gene matches: 2. This CDR3 is CSVATGGHGYTF. CDR3 nucleotide sequence: TGCAGCGTTGCGACAGGGGGCCATGGCTACACCTTC. The full variable domain, completed using reference TRBV29-1 and TRBJ1-2, is SAVISQKPSRDICQRGTSLTIQCQVDSQVTMMFWYRQQPGQSLTLIATANQGSEATYESGFVIDKFPISRPNLTFSTLTVSNMSPEDSSIYLCSVATGGHGYTFGSGTRLTVV.

J is TRBJ2-7 and V is TRBV14, with D maybe TRBD2 (5 bases). Germline V gene lookup returns CDR1 SGHDN and CDR2 FVKESK. This CDR3 comprises 10 residues. Trimming removed 11 bases from V and 3 bases from J, with 8 bases in between. In DNA form, the CDR3 reads TGTGCCCGAGAGGGCTACGAGCAGTACGTC. It is translated as CAREGYEQYV.

There are a few counts of this clonotype. This chain joins TRBV6-5 and TRBJ1-4; a possible D gene is TRBD1 (5 bases). This CDR3 contains 15 residues. V shed 2 bases and J shed 7 bases, with 14 bases lying between them. Germline V CDR1 and CDR2: MNHEY, SVGAGI. The CDR3 DNA follows: TGTGCCAGCAGTTACCGGGGAGGGGAGGGTGAAAAACTGTTTTTT. Translating gives CASSYRGGEGEKLFF.

This clonotype has just a few counts. The CDR3 is CASSLGGFGEAFF. In DNA form, the CDR3 reads TGTGCCAGCAGTCTGGGGGGCTTCGGTGAAGCTTTCTTT. V is TRBV7-6 and J is TRBJ1-1; weak D call: TRBD1 (6 bases). The CDR3 spans 13 residues. Germline V gene lookup returns CDR1 SGHVS and CDR2 FNYEAQ. Trimming shortened V by 6 bases and J by 7 bases, and 15 bases separated the two germline ends.

The sample holds a few counts of this clonotype. The chain links TRBV12-3 or TRBV12-4 to TRBJ1-2; maybe TRBD1 (5 bases). The CDR3 totals 14 residues. The germline V and J ends were trimmed by 6 bases and 3 bases, with 14 bases remaining between them. CDR3 sequence: CASRGGDVYYGYTF. Here the CDR3 DNA reads TGTGCCAGCAGAGGAGGGGATGTCTACTATGGCTACACCTTC.

This clonotype has only a few counts. V is TRBV6-2 or TRBV6-3 and J is TRBJ2-5; TRBD1 aligns across 7 bases. Germline CDR1 is MNHEY and CDR2 is SVGEGT. V was clipped by 0 bases and J by 7 bases; unmatched bases: 11. The CDR3 loop spans 16 amino acids. As DNA, the CDR3 is TGTGCCAGCAGTTACTCGAGGGACAGCCCCGTGTTGACCCAGTACTTC. Its protein is CASSYSRDSPVLTQYF.

This clonotype was seen only a few times. The rearrangement joins TRBV12-3 or TRBV12-4 to TRBJ2-3; perhaps TRBD1 as D (5 bases). Trimming shortened V by 2 bases and J by 4 bases, and 13 bases separated the two germline ends. CDR3 size: 15 residues. The CDR3 reads CASSLIDRRADTQYF. CDR3 coding DNA: TGTGCCAGCAGTTTAATAGACAGACGAGCAGATACGCAGTATTTT.

The chain uses TRBV6-2 or TRBV6-3 and TRBJ2-3; tentatively, D is TRBD1 (6 bases). V lost 7 bases, J lost 7 bases, and 12 bases lay in between. This CDR3 has 12 amino acids. Germline V gene lookup returns CDR1 MNHEY and CDR2 SVGEGT. The CDR3 DNA is TGTGCCAGCACCTCAGGGGCTAATACGCAGTATTTT. Amino acids: CASTSGANTQYF.

The gene calls are TRBV10-1 and TRBJ2-1; 9 bases are a match to TRBD2. This CDR3 contains 13 residues. Trimming cost V 6 bases and J 9 bases; bases outside gene matches: 6. Germline CDR1 and CDR2: WNHNN and SYGVQD (reference sequence). Here the CDR3 reads CASRASGEGEQFF. The CDR3 nucleotides are TGCGCCAGCAGAGCTAGCGGGGAGGGTGAGCAGTTCTTC.

This chain connects TRBV5-5 to TRBJ1-6, with D possibly matching TRBD1 (5 bases). Trimming pared 4 bases from V and 0 bases from J, leaving 14 bases between. In germline, CDR1 is SGHKS, CDR2 YYEKEE (reference sequence). The CDR3 spans 17 residues. CDR3 bases: TGTGCCAGCAGCCTCGGGACGGAAAGCTCCTATAATTCACCCCTCCACTTT. Its translation: CASSLGTESSYNSPLHF.

The chain uses TRBV12-3 or TRBV12-4 and TRBJ1-2; D possibly corresponds to TRBD1 (5 bases). Trimming took 8 bases from V and 10 from J, leaving 23 bases between them. The CDR3 covers 14 residues. The DNA for the CDR3 is TGTGCCAGCGGGACTCCTCTCCGGACGCGTGACTACACCTTC. Translating it yields CASGTPLRTRDYTF.

This chain links TRBV7-8 with TRBJ2-1; 7 positions agree with TRBD1. The J segment lost 0 bases and the V segment lost 8 bases, leaving 10 bases of the junction unmatched. There are 16 residues in the CDR3. Germline-derived CDR1 and CDR2 are SGHVS and FQNEAQ. The CDR3 nucleotides read TGTGCCAGCCCCAAGGCCCGGGACAGCTCCTACAATGAGCAGTTCTTC. This codes for CASPKARDSSYNEQFF.

This clonotype was observed a few times. The J gene is TRBJ1-1, the V gene TRBV5-6; D call uncertain. V lost 0 bases, J lost 7 bases, and 7 bases lay in between. Germline-derived CDR1 and CDR2 are SGHDT and YYEEEE. This CDR3 spans 12 amino acids. CDR3 nucleotide sequence: TGTGCCAGCAGCTTGGATTCCGTTGAAGCTTTCTTT. Protein product: CASSLDSVEAFF.

This clonotype was counted a few times. The chain is built from TRBV7-9 and TRBJ2-3, with unresolved D. Trimming removed 0 bases from V and 0 bases from J, with 7 bases in between. CDR1 and CDR2 (germline): SEHNR, FQNEAQ (reference sequence). CDR3 length: 15 residues. The CDR3 DNA reads TGTGCCAGCAGCTTAGCCATATCGAGCACAGATACGCAGTATTTT. Translating it yields CASSLAISSTDTQYF.

The chain recombines TRBV6-2 or TRBV6-3 with TRBJ1-5; TRBD1 might be the D (5 bases). V dropped 7 bases and J dropped 9 bases, with 13 bases sitting between them. Germline assignment: CDR1 MNHEY and CDR2 SVGEGT. This CDR3 is built from 12 residues. The CDR3, as DNA: TGTGCCAGCACCAACTCGGGGCGGCCCCAGCATTTT. Translated: CASTNSGRPQHF.

The chain couples TRBV3-1 to TRBJ2-1; TRBD2 agrees at 10 bases. V dropped 3 bases and J dropped 1; count of bases not matched to a gene: 6. This CDR3 has 17 residues. Germline V lookup: CDR1 LGHDT, CDR2 YNNKEL (reference sequence). CDR3 in amino acids: CASSQLAGAGSYNEQFF. The CDR3 nucleotides are TGTGCCAGCAGCCAGCTAGCGGGAGCCGGGTCCTACAATGAGCAGTTCTTC.

The CDR3 sequence is CSARDRRGSETQYF. In nucleotides, the CDR3 is TGCAGTGCTAGAGATCGCCGGGGGAGCGAGACCCAGTACTTC. The chain carries TRBV20-1 and TRBJ2-5; a weak D match, TRBD2 (6 bases). CDR1 is DFQATT, CDR2 SNEGSKA, per germline (reference sequence). CDR3 length: 14 residues. The V end lost 0 bases, the J end lost 5 bases, and 13 bases lay between the germline ends.

This chain links TRBV6-5 with TRBJ2-3; a possible D gene is TRBD1 (6 bases). CDR1 and CDR2 (germline): MNHEY, SVGAGI. Trimming removed 6 bases from V and 4 bases from J, with 14 bases in between. The CDR3 is made up of 14 amino acids. The CDR3 region is CASSRYRDADTQYF. The CDR3 DNA is TGTGCCAGCAGCCGTTACAGGGATGCAGATACGCAGTATTTT.